The T cell receptor (beta chain) described here comes from a study of human CD8 memory T cell subsets. The CDR3 has 16 amino acids. Regarding the study as a whole: Compared with precursor exhausted T cells, stem-like memory T cells were suggested by Chao1 estimates to be more diverse.

The authors made TCR beta libraries using UMI-labeled 5' RACE. One entry per CDR3 protein, without DNA, is what TCRdb gives after re-calling the 5' RACE reads. This repertoire includes 10,000 to 12,000 distinct CDR3 sequences. With respect to this clonotype: Its specificity is unknown.

The chain employs TRBV12-3 or TRBV12-4 and TRBJ2-6; the D call of TRBD1 rests on TCRdb alone, since no DNA is present to check it. This sequence was found in a human donor in good health. The sequencing sample was made of CD8+ T cells from PBMCs. The CDR3 region is CASSLQGAPGANVLTF.